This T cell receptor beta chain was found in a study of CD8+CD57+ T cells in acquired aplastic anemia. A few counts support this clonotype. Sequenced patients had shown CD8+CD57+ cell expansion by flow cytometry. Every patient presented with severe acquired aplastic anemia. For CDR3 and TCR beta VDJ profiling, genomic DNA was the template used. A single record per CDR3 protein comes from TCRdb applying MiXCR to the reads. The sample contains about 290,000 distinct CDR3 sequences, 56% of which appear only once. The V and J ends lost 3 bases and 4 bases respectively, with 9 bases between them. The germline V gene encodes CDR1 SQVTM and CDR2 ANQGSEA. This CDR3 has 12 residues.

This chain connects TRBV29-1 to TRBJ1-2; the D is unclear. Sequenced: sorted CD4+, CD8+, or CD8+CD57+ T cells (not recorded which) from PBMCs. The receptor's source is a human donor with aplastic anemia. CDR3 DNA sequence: TGCAGCGTTGACAGGCAGTCCTATGGCTACACCTTC. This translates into CSVDRQSYGYTF.